The source of this TCR beta chain is a study of T cell changes during pregnancy in multiple sclerosis. V was shortened by 2 bases and J by 3 bases, with 11 bases between the two germline ends. Germline V CDR1 and CDR2: SEHNR, FQNEAQ (reference sequence). This CDR3 contains 14 residues. TCRdb's table, derived via immunoSEQ multiplex PCR, lists solely in-frame clones and lacks some. The table has tens of thousands of clones, 85% to 95% seen once; the top ten hold less than 0.4%. Sequenced material: CD4+ T cells from peripheral blood mononuclear cells, taken in the second trimester of pregnancy. This receptor was obtained from a female donor with multiple sclerosis, enrolled in a pregnancy study. The chain combines TRBV7-9 with TRBJ2-7, with D possibly being TRBD1 (5 bases). CDR3 sequence reads: CASSLSQGSYEQYF. CDR3 nucleotides: TGTGCCAGCAGCTTAAGTCAGGGTAGCTACGAGCAGTACTTC.